The 14 T cell receptor beta chains reported below all come from one sample, sequenced in a study of cytomegalovirus exposure and HLA in healthy donors. PCR employed 60 Vbeta and 13 Jbeta primers. The repertoire was sequenced with immunoSEQ multiplex PCR; TCRdb's copy has only in-frame clones and lacks some. The sample contains some 120,000 clones, 74% of which appear only once. The sequenced sample consisted of PBMCs. These receptors all stem from a woman aged 50 to 60 in good health and CMV-seropositive.

In the case of this clone: Since no conserved phenylalanine or tryptophan closes the CDR3, a read error is the likely cause. The DNA is left out, because the CDR3 cannot be placed on it with certainty; the CDR3 is given as TCRdb lists it. J is TRBJ1-1 and V is TRBV10-3; the table gives TRBD1 as D, unverified against the DNA. The V gene's germline CDR1 is ENHRY and CDR2 SYGVKD. Counting both end residues, the CDR3 totals 9 amino acids. The CDR3 loop is CAISIRVIG.

The V and J genes are TRBV7-9 and TRBJ2-1; 11 bases agree with TRBD2. The junction had 8 bases not matched to a gene; V was cut back by 5 bases and J by 8 bases. From germline, CDR1 is SEHNR and CDR2 FQNEAQ (reference sequence). This CDR3 has 15 residues. CDR3 sequence reads: CASSPGTSGSDEQFF. CDR3 in DNA: TGTGCCAGCAGCCCCGGGACTAGCGGAAGCGATGAGCAGTTCTTC.

The CDR3 spells CASSPGLAGSTDTQYF. The CDR3 coding sequence is TGTGCCAGCAGCCCGGGACTAGCGGGGTCCACAGATACGCAGTATTTT. The rearrangement joins TRBV7-8 to TRBJ2-3, with 13 bases matching TRBD2. Germline values: CDR1 SGHVS, CDR2 FQNEAQ. The CDR3 contains 16 residues. V dropped 5 bases and J dropped 2; count of bases not matched to a gene: 4.

This chain connects TRBV4-1 to TRBJ2-3, with D possibly TRBD2 on 7 matching bases. The CDR3 is 14 amino acids. Germline lookup yields CDR1 MGHRA and CDR2 YSYEKL. V lost 2 bases, J lost 4 bases, and 10 bases lay in between. CDR3 residues: CASSQRGGADTQYF. In DNA, the CDR3 is TGCGCCAGCAGCCAAAGGGGGGGGGCAGATACGCAGTATTTT.

The rearrangement uses TRBV6-1 and TRBJ1-3; the D gene is possibly TRBD1 (5 bases). The CDR3 has 15 residues. With 6 bases removed from V and 0 bases from J, the gap between germline ends came to 12 bases. The germline gives CDR1 MNHNS, CDR2 SASEGT. As DNA, the CDR3 is TGTGCCAGCAGGAGAAGACAGCCCTCTGGAAACACCATATATTTT. This translates into CASRRRQPSGNTIYF.

This chain uses TRBV6-1 with TRBJ2-7, with 11 bases fitting TRBD2. The V and J ends lost 4 bases and 3 bases, in that order; junction bases with no gene match: 8. CDR3 size: 16 residues. The germline CDR1 and CDR2 sequences are MNHNS and SASEGT. The CDR3 loop reads CASSAASGGRDYEQYF. As DNA, the CDR3 is TGTGCCAGCAGTGCGGCTAGCGGGGGGAGAGACTACGAGCAGTACTTC.

This clone was seen a few times. This chain uses TRBV5-1 with TRBJ2-4; unclear D gene. With 4 bases removed from V and 8 bases from J, the gap between germline ends came to 13 bases. The CDR3 extends over 13 amino acids. The germline V gene encodes CDR1 SGHRS and CDR2 YFSETQ. CDR3 bases: TGCGCCAGCAGCCCCGACACCACAGACATTCAGTACTTC. Amino acid sequence: CASSPDTTDIQYF.

V usage is TRBV23-1 and J usage is TRBJ1-1; D perhaps matches TRBD1 (5 bases). TRBV23-1 is annotated as an ORF whose role is uncertain. Between the trimmed V and J ends, which lost 9 bases and 7 bases, there was a span of 33 bases. The CDR3 is made up of 18 amino acids. The CDR3 bases are TGCGCCAGTCCATGGGCCGGGCAGGGTGGTGGTAGTCATAGTGAAGCTTTCTTT. Protein: CASPWAGQGGGSHSEAFF.

This clone was observed a few times. The rearrangement uses TRBV4-2 and TRBJ1-6; the D is unclear. CDR3 size: 16 residues. The germline V and J ends were trimmed by 0 bases and 7 bases, with 13 bases remaining between them. The V gene's germline CDR1 is LGHNA and CDR2 YNFKEQ. The CDR3 nucleotides are TGTGCCAGCAGCCAAGAAACGGGTTGGCGGAATTCACCCCTCCACTTT. Protein product: CASSQETGWRNSPLHF.

This clone was counted once. This chain uses TRBV4-3 with TRBJ1-4, with D unresolved. V was cut by 0 bases and J by 4 bases, with 9 bases left in between. Germline CDR1 and CDR2: LGHNA and YSLEER. CDR3 size: 15 residues. The CDR3 loop is CASSQDIGSNEKLFF. The CDR3 region has the DNA TGCGCCAGCAGCCAAGATATTGGGAGTAATGAAAAACTGTTTTTT.

This rearrangement joins TRBV10-3 to TRBJ2-1, with 8 bases aligning to TRBD1. The CDR3 is made up of 14 amino acids. The germline V gene has CDR1 ENHRY and CDR2 SYGVKD. V shed 0 bases and J 6 bases; nucleotides not matched to a gene: 1. The CDR3 here is CAISESTGVNEQFF. CDR3 nucleotides: TGTGCCATCAGTGAGTCGACAGGGGTCAATGAGCAGTTCTTC.

J is TRBJ2-3 and V is TRBV11-1; a possible D gene is TRBD1 (6 bases). Germline V gives CDR1 SGHAT, CDR2 FQDESV (reference sequence). The length of the CDR3 is 14 residues. Deletions cut 1 base from V and 1 base from J, with 6 bases between. Here the CDR3 DNA reads TGTGCCAGCAGCTTAGGGACAGGCACAGATACGCAGTATTTT. This sequence encodes CASSLGTGTDTQYF.

The rearrangement uses TRBV9 and TRBJ1-5; 7 nucleotides agree with TRBD1. With 0 bases clipped from V and 6 bases from J, the junction kept 3 bases outside the gene matches. The CDR3 length is 14 residues. From germline, CDR1 is SGDLS and CDR2 YYNGEE. CDR3 in amino acids: CASSVGTGRQPQHF. CDR3 coding DNA: TGTGCCAGCAGCGTAGGGACAGGTCGTCAGCCCCAGCATTTT.

The chain combines TRBV7-7 with TRBJ2-2; 7 bases agree with TRBD2. Unmatched junction bases numbered 4, after V lost 7 bases and J lost 8 bases. The CDR3 sequence is 12 residues long. Germline V CDR1 and CDR2: SSHAT, FNYEAQ (reference sequence). The CDR3 sequence: CASTSGEGELFF. The DNA for the CDR3 is TGTGCCAGCACTAGCGGAGAAGGGGAGCTGTTTTTT.